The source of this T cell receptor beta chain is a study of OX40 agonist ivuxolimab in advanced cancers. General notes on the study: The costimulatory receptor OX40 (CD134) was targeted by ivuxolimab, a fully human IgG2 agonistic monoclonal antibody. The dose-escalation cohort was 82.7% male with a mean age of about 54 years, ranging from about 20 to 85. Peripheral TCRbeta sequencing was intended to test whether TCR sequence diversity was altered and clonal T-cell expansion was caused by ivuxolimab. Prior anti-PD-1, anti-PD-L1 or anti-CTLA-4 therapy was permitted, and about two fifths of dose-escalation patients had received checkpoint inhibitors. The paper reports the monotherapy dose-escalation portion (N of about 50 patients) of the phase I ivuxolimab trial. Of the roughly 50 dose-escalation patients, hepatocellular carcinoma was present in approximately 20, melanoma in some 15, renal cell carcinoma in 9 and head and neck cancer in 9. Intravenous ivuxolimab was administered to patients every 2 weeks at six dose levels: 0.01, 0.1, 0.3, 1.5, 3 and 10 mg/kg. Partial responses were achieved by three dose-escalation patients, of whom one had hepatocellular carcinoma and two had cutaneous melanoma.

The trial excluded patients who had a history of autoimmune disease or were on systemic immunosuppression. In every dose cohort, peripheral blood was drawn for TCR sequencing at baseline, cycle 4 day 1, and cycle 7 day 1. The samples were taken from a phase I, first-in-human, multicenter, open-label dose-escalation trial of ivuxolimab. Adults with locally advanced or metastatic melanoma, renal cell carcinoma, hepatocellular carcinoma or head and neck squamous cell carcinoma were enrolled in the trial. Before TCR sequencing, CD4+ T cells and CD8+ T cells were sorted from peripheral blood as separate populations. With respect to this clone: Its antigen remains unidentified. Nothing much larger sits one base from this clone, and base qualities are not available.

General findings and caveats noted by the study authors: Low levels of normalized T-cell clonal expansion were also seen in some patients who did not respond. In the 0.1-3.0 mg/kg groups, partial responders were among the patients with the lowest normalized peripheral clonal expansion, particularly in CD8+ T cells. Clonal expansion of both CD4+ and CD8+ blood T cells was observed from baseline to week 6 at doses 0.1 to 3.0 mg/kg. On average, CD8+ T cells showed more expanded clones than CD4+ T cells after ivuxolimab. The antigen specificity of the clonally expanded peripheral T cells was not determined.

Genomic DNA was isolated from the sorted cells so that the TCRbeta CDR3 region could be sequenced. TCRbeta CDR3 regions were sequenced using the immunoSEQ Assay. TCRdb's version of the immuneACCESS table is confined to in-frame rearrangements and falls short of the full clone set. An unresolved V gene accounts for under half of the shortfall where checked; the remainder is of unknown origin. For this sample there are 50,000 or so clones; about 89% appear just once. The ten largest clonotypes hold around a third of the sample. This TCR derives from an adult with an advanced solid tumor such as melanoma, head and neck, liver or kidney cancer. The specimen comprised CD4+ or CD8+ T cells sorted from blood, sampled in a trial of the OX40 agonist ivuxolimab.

In nucleotide form, the sequence is TGTGCCAGTAGTATAGCGTCAGGTGGCGAGCAGTACTTC. Translated, it reads CASSIASGGEQYF. The chain is encoded by TRBV19 joined to TRBJ2-7, with the identity of the D gene unclear. The germline V gene (reference sequence) specifies LNHDA as CDR1 and SQIVND as CDR2. A distance of 10 bases separates the germline ends of V and J, which lose 1 base and 6 bases respectively. Inclusive of the bounding cysteine and phenylalanine, the CDR3 is 13 residues long. The DNA shown is the 39-base CDR3, in frame from base 1.